This T cell receptor beta chain is from a study of shared T cell receptors in the human thymus. Sequencing was performed with immunoSEQ multiplex PCR; in TCRdb, only in-frame clones are kept and a portion is missing. The profile shows hundreds of thousands of clones, around 87% of them singletons. This sample was also put to use in a study of human thymus T cells. That paper states: Thymic samples were excised during corrective heart operations. Thymic and blood repertoires appeared to show biased V and J gene usage. There were highly overlapping thymic repertoires among unrelated individuals, as related research reported.

Material: thymocytes. The TCR originated in a boy under two years old with a congenital heart defect.

The CDR3 DNA follows: TGTGCCAGCAGCTTCGACCCGGGAGGGGCGTACGAGCAGTACTTC. This codes for CASSFDPGGAYEQYF. The J gene is TRBJ2-7, the V gene TRBV9, with 8 positions matching TRBD2. With 4 bases clipped from V and 4 bases from J, the junction kept 10 bases outside the gene matches. Germline V CDR1 and CDR2: SGDLS, YYNGEE. CDR3 length: 15 amino acids.